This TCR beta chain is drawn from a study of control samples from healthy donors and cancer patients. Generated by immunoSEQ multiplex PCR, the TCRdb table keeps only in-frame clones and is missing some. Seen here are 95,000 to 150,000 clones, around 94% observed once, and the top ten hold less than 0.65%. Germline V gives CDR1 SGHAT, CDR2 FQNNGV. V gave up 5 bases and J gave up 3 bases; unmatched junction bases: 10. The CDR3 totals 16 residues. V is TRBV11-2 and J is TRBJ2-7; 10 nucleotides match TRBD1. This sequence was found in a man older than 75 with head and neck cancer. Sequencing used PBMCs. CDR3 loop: CASSIGSRDRGYEQYF. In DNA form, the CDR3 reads TGTGCCAGCAGCATAGGTTCCCGGGACAGGGGCTACGAGCAGTACTTC.